This paragraph covers one TCR beta chain sequence. V lost 2 bases and J lost 5, with 9 bases in between. Germline V gives CDR1 SGHVS, CDR2 FNYEAQ. The CDR3 runs to 13 residues. This record comes from a study of blood T cell repertoires in COVID-19. All recovered Cohort 3 donors got two negative PCRs, got clearance, or saw symptom resolution. Clones were read by immunoSEQ multiplex PCR, and TCRdb kept only the in-frame ones, dropping some. This table holds roughly 200,000 clones, approximately 90% found once. V usage is TRBV7-6 and J usage is TRBJ2-5; D call uncertain. The receptor was derived from a man aged 25 to 45 who had recovered from COVID-19. Sample: PBMCs or T cells enriched from blood (not recorded which). The CDR3: CASSLIQVETQYF. CDR3 nucleotide sequence: TGTGCCAGCAGCTTAATCCAGGTTGAGACCCAGTACTTC.